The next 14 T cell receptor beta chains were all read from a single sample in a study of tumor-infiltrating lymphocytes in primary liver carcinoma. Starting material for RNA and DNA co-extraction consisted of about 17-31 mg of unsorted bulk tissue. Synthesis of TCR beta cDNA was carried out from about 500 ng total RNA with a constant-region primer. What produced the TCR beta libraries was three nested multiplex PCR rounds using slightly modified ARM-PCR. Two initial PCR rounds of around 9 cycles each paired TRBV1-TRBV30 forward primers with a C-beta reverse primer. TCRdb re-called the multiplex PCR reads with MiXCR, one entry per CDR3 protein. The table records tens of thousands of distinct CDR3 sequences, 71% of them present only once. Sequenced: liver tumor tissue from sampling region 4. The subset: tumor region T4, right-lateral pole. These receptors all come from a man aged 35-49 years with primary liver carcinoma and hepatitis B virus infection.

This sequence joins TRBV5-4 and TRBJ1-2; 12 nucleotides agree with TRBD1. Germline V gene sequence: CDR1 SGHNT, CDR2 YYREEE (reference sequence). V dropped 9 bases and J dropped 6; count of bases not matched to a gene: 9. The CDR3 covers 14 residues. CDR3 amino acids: CANSRDRGLHGYTF. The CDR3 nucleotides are TGTGCCAACAGTAGGGACAGGGGGCTTCATGGCTACACCTTC.

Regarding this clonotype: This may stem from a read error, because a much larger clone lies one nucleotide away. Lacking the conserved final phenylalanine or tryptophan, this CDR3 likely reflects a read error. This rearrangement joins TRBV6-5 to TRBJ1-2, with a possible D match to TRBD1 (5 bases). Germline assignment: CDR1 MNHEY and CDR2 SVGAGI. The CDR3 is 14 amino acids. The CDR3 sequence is CVSRPGTAELGYTL. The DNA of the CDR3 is TGTGTCAGCAGACCCGGGACGGCTGAGTTGGGTTACACCCTC.

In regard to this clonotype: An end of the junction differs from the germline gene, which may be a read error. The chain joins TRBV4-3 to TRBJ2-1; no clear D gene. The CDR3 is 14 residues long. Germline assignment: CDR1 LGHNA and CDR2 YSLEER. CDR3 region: CASSHKELVNEQFF. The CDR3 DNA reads TGCGCCAGCAGCCACAAAGAGTTGGTCAATGAGCAATTCTTC.

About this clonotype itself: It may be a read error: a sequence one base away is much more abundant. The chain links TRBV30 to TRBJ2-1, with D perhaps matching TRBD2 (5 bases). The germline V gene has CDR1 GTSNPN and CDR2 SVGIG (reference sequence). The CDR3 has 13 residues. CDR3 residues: CVWSRQRFNEQFF. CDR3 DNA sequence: TGTGTCTGGAGTCGCCAGCGGTTCAATGAGCAGTTCTTC.

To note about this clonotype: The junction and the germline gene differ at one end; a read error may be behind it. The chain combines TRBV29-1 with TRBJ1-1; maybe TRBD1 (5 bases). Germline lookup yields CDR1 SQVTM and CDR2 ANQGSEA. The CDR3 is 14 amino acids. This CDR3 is CSIGHGLGNTEAFF. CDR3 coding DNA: TGTAGCATAGGACATGGGTTGGGGAACACTGAAGCTTTCTTT.

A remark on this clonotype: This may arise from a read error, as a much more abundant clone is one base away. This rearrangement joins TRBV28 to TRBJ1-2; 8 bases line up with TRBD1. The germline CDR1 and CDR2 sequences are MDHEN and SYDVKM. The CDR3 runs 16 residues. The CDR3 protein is CVSSLPGQVSIYGYTF. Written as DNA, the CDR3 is TGTGTCAGCAGCCTTCCGGGACAGGTATCGATCTATGGCTACACCTTC.

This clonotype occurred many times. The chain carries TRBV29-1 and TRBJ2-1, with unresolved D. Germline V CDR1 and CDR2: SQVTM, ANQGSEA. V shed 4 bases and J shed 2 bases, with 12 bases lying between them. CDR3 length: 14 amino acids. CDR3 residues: CSVGRQLAYNEQFF. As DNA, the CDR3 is TGCAGCGTTGGGCGCCAGTTAGCCTACAATGAGCAGTTCTTC.

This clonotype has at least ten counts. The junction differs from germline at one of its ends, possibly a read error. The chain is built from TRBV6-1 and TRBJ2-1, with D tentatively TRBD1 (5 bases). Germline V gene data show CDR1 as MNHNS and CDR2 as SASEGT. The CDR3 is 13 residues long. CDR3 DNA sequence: TGTGCCAGCAGTGAACAGGGCCACAATGAGCGGTTCTTC. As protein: CASSEQGHNERFF.

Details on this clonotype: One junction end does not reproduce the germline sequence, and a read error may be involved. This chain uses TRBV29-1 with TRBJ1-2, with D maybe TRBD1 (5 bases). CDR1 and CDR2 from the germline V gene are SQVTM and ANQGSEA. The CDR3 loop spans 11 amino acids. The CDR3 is CSVLAGNGYTF. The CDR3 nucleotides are TGCAGCGTTCTGGCAGGGAATGGCTATACCTTC.

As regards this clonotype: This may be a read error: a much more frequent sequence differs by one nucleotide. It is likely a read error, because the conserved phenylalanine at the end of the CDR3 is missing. The CDR3 sequence: CASSTYSDTGELFS. The DNA of the CDR3 is TGTGCCAGCAGCACATACTCGGACACCGGGGAGCTGTTTTCT. The rearrangement links TRBV11-2 to TRBJ2-2; D is unresolved. The CDR3 runs 14 residues. From germline, CDR1 is SGHAT and CDR2 FQNNGV. The V end was cut by 5 bases, the J end by 3 bases, with 10 bases between.

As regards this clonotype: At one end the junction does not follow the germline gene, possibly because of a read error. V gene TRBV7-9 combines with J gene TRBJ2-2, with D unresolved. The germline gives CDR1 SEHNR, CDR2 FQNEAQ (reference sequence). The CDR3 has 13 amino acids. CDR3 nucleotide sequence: TGTGTCAGCAGCTTAATGTTGAACGGGGAGCTGTTTTTT. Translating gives CVSSLMLNGELFF. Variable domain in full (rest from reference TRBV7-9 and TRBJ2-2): DTGVSQNPRHKITKRGQNVTFRCDPISEHNRLYWYRQTLGQGPEFLTYFQNEAQLEKSRLLSDRFSAERPKGSFSTLEIQRTEQGDSAMYLCVSSLMLNGELFFGEGSRLTVL.

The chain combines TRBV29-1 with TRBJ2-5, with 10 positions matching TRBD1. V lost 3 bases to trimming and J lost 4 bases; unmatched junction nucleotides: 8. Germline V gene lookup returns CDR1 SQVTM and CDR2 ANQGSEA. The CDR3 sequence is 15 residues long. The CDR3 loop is CSVESDRGRRETQYF. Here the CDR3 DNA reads TGCAGCGTTGAGAGCGACAGGGGGCGCAGAGAGACCCAGTACTTC.

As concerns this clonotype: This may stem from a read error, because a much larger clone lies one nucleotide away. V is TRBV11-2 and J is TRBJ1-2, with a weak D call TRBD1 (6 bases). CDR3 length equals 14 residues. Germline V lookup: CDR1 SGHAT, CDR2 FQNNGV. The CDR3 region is CAGSLIVQGYGYTF. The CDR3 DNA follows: TGTGCCGGCAGCTTAATCGTACAGGGCTATGGCTACACCTTC.

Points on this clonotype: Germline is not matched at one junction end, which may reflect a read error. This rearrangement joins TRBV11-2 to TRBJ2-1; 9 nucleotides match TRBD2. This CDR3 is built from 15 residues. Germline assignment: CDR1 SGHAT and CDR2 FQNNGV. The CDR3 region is CASSFGLARNNEQLF. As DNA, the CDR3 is TGTGCCAGCAGCTTCGGACTAGCGAGAAACAATGAGCAGTTGTTC.